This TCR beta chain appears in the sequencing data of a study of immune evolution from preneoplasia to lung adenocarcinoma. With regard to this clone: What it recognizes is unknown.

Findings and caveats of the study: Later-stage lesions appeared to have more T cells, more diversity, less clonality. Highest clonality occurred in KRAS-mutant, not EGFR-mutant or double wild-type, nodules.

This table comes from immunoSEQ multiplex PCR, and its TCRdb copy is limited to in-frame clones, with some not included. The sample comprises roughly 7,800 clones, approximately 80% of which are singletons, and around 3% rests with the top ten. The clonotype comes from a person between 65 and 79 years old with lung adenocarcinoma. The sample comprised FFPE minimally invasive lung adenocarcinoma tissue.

CDR3 nucleotides: TGTGCCAGCAGCCCCGGGACTAGCGGATGGACCGGGGAGCTGTTTTTT. Translating it yields CASSPGTSGWTGELFF. V is TRBV7-3 and J is TRBJ2-2; 11 bases line up with TRBD2. Germline-derived CDR1 and CDR2 are SGHTA and FQGTGA. This CDR3 spans 16 amino acids. Unmatched junction bases numbered 7, after V lost 5 bases and J lost 5 bases.